Each of the 17 T cell receptor beta chains below was sequenced from the same sample in a study of T cell repertoires in cytomegalovirus infection. Using its own MiXCR run on the reads, TCRdb lists one record per CDR3 protein. Of approximately 130,000 distinct CDR3 sequences in the sample, 7.5% to 9% were seen once. The sequencing input was PBMCs. The receptors come from a human donor in good health (CMV status not recorded). Some clones in this sample may be carry-over from other donors' samples.

This clonotype was seen many times. The CDR3 is CASTRDSSNQPQHF. The CDR3 DNA sequence: TGTGCCAGCACCCGGGACAGTAGCAATCAGCCCCAGCATTTT. The chain is built from TRBV6-6 and TRBJ1-5, with 7 positions matching TRBD1. The germline CDR1 and CDR2 sequences are MNHNY and SVGAGI (reference sequence). CDR3 size: 14 residues. Losses at the gene ends were 7 bases for V and 0 bases for J; bases not matched to a gene: 3.

The sample holds many counts of this clonotype. The CDR3 DNA sequence: TGTGCCAGCAGCACCCGGGACGGCTACAATGAGCAGTTCTTC. This gives the protein CASSTRDGYNEQFF. The J gene is TRBJ2-1, the V gene TRBV5-6; perhaps D is TRBD1 or TRBD2 (5 bases each). Germline CDR1 is SGHDT and CDR2 is YYEEEE. The CDR3 length is 14 residues. With 4 bases removed from V and 3 bases from J, the gap between germline ends came to 11 bases.

This clonotype appeared once. The J gene is TRBJ2-1, the V gene TRBV6-1, with D uncertain. V was shortened by 6 bases and J by 0 bases, with 12 bases between the two germline ends. This CDR3 comprises 15 residues. Germline CDR1 reads MNHNS; CDR2 reads SASEGT. CDR3 coding DNA: TGTGCCAGCAGCCCGACTCCTAGCTCCTACAATGAGCAGTTCTTC. This codes for CASSPTPSSYNEQFF.

This clonotype was detected many times. The chain joins TRBV11-2 to TRBJ2-7; D is perhaps TRBD2 (5 bases). Germline loops: CDR1 SGHAT, CDR2 FQNNGV. V was shortened by 1 base and J by 4 bases, with 11 bases between the two germline ends. This CDR3 comprises 14 residues. CDR3 DNA: TGTGCCAGCAGCTTAGGAGGGTCCGGTTACGAGCAGTACTTC. Translation gives CASSLGGSGYEQYF.

This clonotype was found many times. This chain connects TRBV12-3 or TRBV12-4 to TRBJ1-1; D unresolved. CDR3 size: 12 residues. V lost 4 bases and J lost 4, with 7 bases in between. CDR3: CASSSLGTEAFF. In nucleotides, the CDR3 is TGTGCCAGCAGTTCGCTGGGCACTGAAGCTTTCTTT.

This clonotype was seen ten or more times. The J gene is TRBJ1-1, the V gene TRBV10-3; 7 bases agree with TRBD1. This CDR3 has 14 amino acids. With 4 bases clipped from V and 1 base from J, the junction kept 3 bases outside the gene matches. The V gene's germline CDR1 is ENHRY and CDR2 SYGVKD. The CDR3 DNA is TGTGCCATCAGTGCGGGACAGACGAACACTGAAGCTTTCTTT. It is translated as CAISAGQTNTEAFF.

This sequence joins TRBV28 and TRBJ1-3, with a tentative D call TRBD1 (5 bases). V was trimmed by 7 bases and J by 2 bases, leaving 18 bases between them. CDR1 is MDHEN and CDR2 is SYDVKM in the germline V gene. The length of the CDR3 is 16 residues. For the CDR3, the DNA is TGTGCCAGCACCGATTTGGGGCTTTCGCCTGGAAACACCATATATTTT. This gives the protein CASTDLGLSPGNTIYF.

This clonotype was detected once. Since no conserved phenylalanine or tryptophan closes the CDR3, a read error is the likely cause. The rearrangement uses TRBV5-6 and TRBJ2-1; D unresolved. This CDR3 comprises 11 residues. V was shortened by 2 bases and J by 7 bases, with 4 bases between the two germline ends. Germline V CDR1 and CDR2: SGHDT, YYEEEE. CDR3 nucleotides: TGTGCCAGCAGCTTTTCAAATGAGCAGTTCCTC. Translated, it gives CASSFSNEQFL.

The CDR3 sequence: CASSRIPVTGGFNEKLFF. CDR3 DNA: TGTGCCAGCAGTAGGATTCCGGTTACAGGAGGATTTAATGAAAAACTGTTTTTT. The chain couples TRBV27 to TRBJ1-4; maybe TRBD1 (5 bases). Germline loops: CDR1 MNHEY, CDR2 SMNVEV (reference sequence). The CDR3 sequence is 18 residues long. Trimming cost V 5 bases and J 4 bases, with 23 bases left between them. Combining the CDR3 with reference TRBV27 and TRBJ1-4 gives the whole variable domain EAQVTQNPRYLITVTGKKLTVTCSQNMNHEYMSWYRQDPGLGLRQIYYSMNVEVTDKGDVPEGYKVSRKEKRNFPLILESPSPNQTSLYFCASSRIPVTGGFNEKLFFGSGTQLSVL.

This sequence joins TRBV29-1 and TRBJ2-1; 7 bases line up with TRBD2. V shed 4 bases, J shed 2 bases, and the junction held 2 bases outside the gene matches. Germline V gene data show CDR1 as SQVTM and CDR2 as ANQGSEA. This CDR3 has 13 residues. The CDR3 region is CSVGGGAYNEQFF. CDR3 bases: TGCAGCGTTGGTGGGGGGGCCTACAATGAGCAGTTCTTC.

This clonotype was picked up many times. The chain combines TRBV19 with TRBJ1-1, with D hard to call. Germline values: CDR1 LNHDA, CDR2 SQIVND (reference sequence). Trimming removed 3 bases at V and 7 bases at J, with 12 bases between. This CDR3 is built from 13 residues. The CDR3 loop reads CASSISQANEAFF. The CDR3 DNA is TGTGCCAGTAGTATCAGTCAGGCAAATGAAGCTTTCTTT.

This clonotype showed up just a few times. The rearrangement uses TRBV6-2 or TRBV6-3 and TRBJ2-5; 9 nucleotides agree with TRBD2. Germline V CDR1 and CDR2: MNHEY, SVGEGT. V lost 5 bases to trimming and J lost 9 bases; unmatched junction nucleotides: 10. This CDR3 contains 14 residues. This CDR3 is CASSRPSGAAAQYF. Written as DNA, the CDR3 is TGTGCCAGCAGTCGCCCTAGCGGGGCCGCGGCCCAGTACTTC.

This clonotype was recorded at least ten times. The chain employs TRBV20-1 and TRBJ2-1; D may be TRBD1 (6 bases). Trimming cost V 0 bases and J 2 bases, with 8 bases left between them. Germline V gene data show CDR1 as DFQATT and CDR2 as SNEGSKA (reference sequence). This CDR3 is built from 14 residues. The CDR3, as DNA: TGCAGTGCTAGAGACGAGGGGGCCTACAATGAGCAGTTCTTC. Its protein is CSARDEGAYNEQFF.

This clonotype has ten or more counts. V gene TRBV7-2 combines with J gene TRBJ2-1; 8 nucleotides agree with TRBD2. Trimming removed 3 bases from V and 10 bases from J; junction bases left unmatched: 8. The CDR3 is made up of 14 amino acids. Germline V gene lookup returns CDR1 SGHTA and CDR2 FQGNSA. The CDR3 is CASSLGTRVGEQFF. As DNA, the CDR3 is TGTGCCAGCAGCTTGGGGACTAGGGTGGGGGAGCAGTTCTTC.

In this sample, this clonotype turned up many times. The genes are TRBV7-9 and TRBJ2-1; 9 bases agree with TRBD1. The germline V gene has CDR1 SEHNR and CDR2 FQNEAQ (reference sequence). V trimming: 2 bases; J trimming: 2 bases; junction bases outside the gene matches: 10. This CDR3 is 18 amino acids long. CDR3 in amino acids: CASSLTFSGQGTYNEQFF. The CDR3 bases are TGTGCCAGCAGCTTAACGTTCTCGGGACAGGGCACCTACAATGAGCAGTTCTTC.

This clonotype was counted once. V and J are TRBV7-2 and TRBJ1-1; 9 bases are a match to TRBD1. CDR3 size: 19 residues. CDR1 is SGHTA, CDR2 FQGNSA, per germline. V shed 3 bases and J 5 bases; nucleotides not matched to a gene: 19. CDR3 amino acids: CASSFLTRTGVRAGTEAFF. CDR3 DNA sequence: TGTGCCAGCAGCTTCTTGACCAGGACAGGGGTTCGGGCGGGTACTGAAGCTTTCTTT.

This clonotype was found a few times. The chain combines TRBV15 with TRBJ1-1; a possible D gene is TRBD1 (5 bases). V lost 0 bases to trimming and J lost 0 bases, with 11 bases between them. Germline lookup yields CDR1 LNHNV and CDR2 YYDKDF (reference sequence). The CDR3 consists of 16 residues. The CDR3 nucleotides read TGTGCCACCAGCAGAGACGCGGGACGGATGAACACTGAAGCTTTCTTT. It codes for CATSRDAGRMNTEAFF.